This TCR beta chain was sequenced for a study of T cells in Graves' hyperthyroidism and ophthalmopathy. On the study more broadly: Peripheral blood sampling occurred at initial diagnosis, before any treatment.

This clonotype was recorded many times. CDR3 length: 15 residues. Germline CDR1 SGHVS, CDR2 FNYEAQ. Trimming stripped 1 base from V and 5 bases from J, with 12 bases between. The source material, RNA transcripts, was used to amplify TCR beta CDR3 regions. A set of HTBI primers served as the primers for a first-round RT-PCR of the TCR CDR3. TCRdb used MiXCR to reprocess the multiplex PCR reads, holding one entry per CDR3 protein. The sample shows some 370,000 distinct CDR3 sequences, about an eighth of them seen only once. This chain uses TRBV7-6 with TRBJ2-1; D is perhaps TRBD1 or TRBD2 (6 bases each). What was sequenced was blood. This receptor was taken from a man over 45 with Graves' ophthalmopathy. The CDR3 DNA sequence: TGTGCCAGCAGCTTAGAGGGGGGACCTGACAATGAGCAGTTCTTC. Encoded protein: CASSLEGGPDNEQFF.